Below, 22 T cell receptor beta chains from the same sample are listed, as sequenced in a study of T cells after yellow fever vaccination. TCRdb used MiXCR to reprocess the 5' RACE reads, holding one entry per CDR3 protein. Of 600,000 to 750,000 distinct CDR3 sequences in the sample, roughly an eighth were seen once. Sequences were derived from PBMCs, sampled on the day of the yellow fever booster vaccination. Source of these receptors: a man aged 30 to 39 who received the YFV17D yellow fever vaccine.

At least ten counts were recorded for this clonotype. The chain employs TRBV27 and TRBJ2-5; 9 bases line up with TRBD2. Germline loops: CDR1 MNHEY, CDR2 SMNVEV (reference sequence). V lost 8 bases and J lost 4; bases outside the gene matches: 8. This CDR3 has 14 amino acids. CDR3 DNA: TGTGCCAGCGGGCCGGGACTAGCAGGAGAGACCCAGTACTTC. This gives the protein CASGPGLAGETQYF.

J is TRBJ2-1 and V is TRBV18; D is perhaps TRBD1 (6 bases). This CDR3 comprises 15 residues. Germline V CDR1 and CDR2: KGHSH, LQKENI. Trimming pared 1 base from V and 6 bases from J, leaving 13 bases between. The CDR3 coding sequence is TGTGCCAGCTCACCACTAGCAGAGGGGGTCAATGAGCAGTTCTTC. Translated: CASSPLAEGVNEQFF.

The V call is TRBV20-1, the J call TRBJ2-5; TRBD2 aligns across 11 bases. Per germline, CDR1 DFQATT and CDR2 SNEGSKA (reference sequence). V dropped 1 base and J dropped 5; count of bases not matched to a gene: 6. CDR3 length equals 15 residues. The CDR3 region is CSARVLAGALETQYF. DNA for the CDR3: TGCAGTGCTAGAGTACTAGCGGGAGCTCTGGAGACCCAGTACTTC.

This clonotype has more than one count but fewer than ten. This rearrangement joins TRBV20-1 to TRBJ2-3; 10 positions agree with TRBD2. Germline lookup yields CDR1 DFQATT and CDR2 SNEGSKA (reference sequence). The CDR3 loop spans 15 amino acids. The J segment lost 6 bases and the V segment lost 1 base, leaving 7 bases of the junction unmatched. CDR3 protein: CSARGPSGRIDTQYF. For the CDR3, the DNA is TGCAGTGCTAGAGGACCTAGCGGGAGAATTGATACGCAGTATTTT.

This clonotype was counted between two and nine times. The genes are TRBV9 and TRBJ2-3; tentative D call: TRBD2 (6 bases). Germline lookup yields CDR1 SGDLS and CDR2 YYNGEE. The V end was cut by 0 bases, the J end by 0 bases, with 14 bases between. The CDR3 is 17 residues long. The CDR3 nucleotides read TGTGCCAGCAGCGTAGAGCCTAGCGTTCCTAGCACAGATACGCAGTATTTT. It is translated as CASSVEPSVPSTDTQYF.

The chain combines TRBV9 with TRBJ1-2; D not certain. The CDR3 totals 14 residues. V lost 0 bases and J lost 6, with 12 bases in between. Germline lookup yields CDR1 SGDLS and CDR2 YYNGEE. The CDR3 DNA sequence: TGTGCCAGCAGCGTAGGGTCCGGGTTCGATGGCTACACCTTC. Its translation: CASSVGSGFDGYTF.

V usage is TRBV28 and J usage is TRBJ2-6; the match to TRBD1 covers 8 bases. The germline V gene encodes CDR1 MDHEN and CDR2 SYDVKM. This CDR3 has 21 residues. The ends lost 0 bases at V and 2 bases at J; junction bases unmatched: 15. The CDR3 region is CASSLWIRRTGTSTGANVLTF. DNA of the CDR3: TGTGCCAGCAGTTTATGGATCCGTCGGACAGGGACCTCGACTGGGGCCAACGTCCTGACTTTC.

This clonotype was detected ten times or more. The chain combines TRBV7-2 with TRBJ1-5, with 7 bases lining up with TRBD1. The CDR3 is made up of 15 amino acids. With V trimmed by 1 base and J by 6 bases, 6 bases remained unmatched. The germline V gene has CDR1 SGHTA and CDR2 FQGNSA. The CDR3 spells CASSLGQGVLQPQHF. CDR3 coding DNA: TGTGCCAGCAGCTTAGGCCAGGGGGTCCTTCAGCCCCAGCATTTT.

This clonotype showed up just a few times. This sequence joins TRBV19 and TRBJ2-3; TRBD1 is a possible D gene (5 bases). Germline loops: CDR1 LNHDA, CDR2 SQIVND (reference sequence). Trimming cost V 7 bases and J 1 base, with 18 bases left between them. There are 16 residues in the CDR3. CDR3 DNA sequence: TGTGCCAGTACCTCGATAAGGGGCCAACGCACAGATACGCAGTATTTT. Its protein is CASTSIRGQRTDTQYF.

This clonotype was seen only a few times. This chain connects TRBV7-8 to TRBJ2-3; TRBD2 matches 9 bases. J lost 6 bases, V lost 5 bases, and 12 bases had no gene match. This CDR3 contains 16 residues. Germline CDR1 is SGHVS and CDR2 is FQNEAQ. The CDR3 nucleotides read TGTGCCAGCAGCGGCAATAGCGGGAGAGGGGTTGATACGCAGTATTTT. Protein: CASSGNSGRGVDTQYF.

This clonotype came up a few times. One junction end disagrees with the germline gene, perhaps due to a read error. This chain links TRBV5-1 with TRBJ2-1, with D possibly being TRBD1 or TRBD2 (6 bases each). Germline assignment: CDR1 SGHRS and CDR2 YFSETQ. The CDR3 length is 18 residues. The CDR3 DNA reads as TGCGCCAGCACCTTGTTGCAGAGGGGGGTAAGCTCCTACAATGAGCAGTTCTTC. Amino acids: CASTLLQRGVSSYNEQFF.

This clonotype was seen only a few times. This chain links TRBV6-2 or TRBV6-3 with TRBJ2-1, with D perhaps matching TRBD1 or TRBD2 (5 bases each). V was trimmed by 2 bases and J by 0 bases, leaving 14 bases between them. CDR1 is MNHEY and CDR2 is SVGEGT in the germline V gene. CDR3 length: 17 amino acids. The CDR3 spells CASSYPLGEASYNEQFF. In DNA, the CDR3 is TGTGCCAGCAGTTACCCCCTGGGGGAAGCCTCCTACAATGAGCAGTTCTTC.

The chain links TRBV10-1 to TRBJ2-1, with 11 nucleotides matching TRBD2. The CDR3 consists of 15 residues. The V gene's germline CDR1 is WNHNN and CDR2 SYGVQD (reference sequence). The V and J ends lost 6 bases and 3 bases, in that order; junction bases with no gene match: 4. CDR3 loop: CASSLTSGIYNEQFF. CDR3 nucleotide sequence: TGCGCCAGCAGCCTGACTAGCGGGATCTACAATGAGCAGTTCTTC.

This clonotype was counted between two and nine times. The rearrangement joins TRBV7-2 to TRBJ2-7; 10 bases are shared with TRBD2. The V and J ends lost 6 bases and 3 bases, in that order; junction bases with no gene match: 5. The germline V gene encodes CDR1 SGHTA and CDR2 FQGNSA. CDR3 length: 14 residues. The CDR3 DNA follows: TGTGCCAGCAGTTCTAGCGGGAGTCTCTACGAGCAGTACTTC. It encodes CASSSSGSLYEQYF.

J is TRBJ1-6 and V is TRBV7-3; D not certain. The CDR3 totals 13 residues. Trimming pared 5 bases from V and 8 bases from J, leaving 10 bases between. Germline loops: CDR1 SGHTA, CDR2 FQGTGA. CDR3 coding DNA: TGTGCCAGCAGCCCGACTTCCGATTCACCCCTCCACTTT. Its translation is CASSPTSDSPLHF. The full variable domain, its missing parts supplied by reference TRBV7-3 and TRBJ1-6, is GAGVSQTPSNKVTEKGKYVELRCDPISGHTALYWYRQSLGQGPEFLIYFQGTGAADDSGLPNDRFFAVRPEGSVSTLKIQRTERGDSAVYLCASSPTSDSPLHFGNGTRLTVT.

This clonotype was detected a few times. This rearrangement joins TRBV12-3 or TRBV12-4 to TRBJ1-3; D ambiguous. The V end was cut by 5 bases, the J end by 2 bases, with 7 bases between. The CDR3 is 13 residues long. The CDR3 is CASSIRAGNTIYF. In DNA, the CDR3 is TGTGCCAGCAGTATACGTGCTGGAAACACCATATATTTT.

This clonotype has a handful of counts. This chain links TRBV20-1 with TRBJ2-5; no clear D. V was clipped by 1 base and J by 2 bases, with 5 bases between them. The CDR3 is 12 amino acids. Germline CDR1 reads DFQATT; CDR2 reads SNEGSKA (reference sequence). The CDR3 loop reads CSARVVQETQYF. The CDR3 nucleotides read TGCAGTGCTAGAGTGGTACAAGAGACCCAGTACTTC.

The sample holds a few counts of this clonotype. The chain has TRBV6-1 and TRBJ2-3, with TRBD2 matching over 11 bases. The CDR3 runs to 15 residues. Germline lookup yields CDR1 MNHNS and CDR2 SASEGT. J lost 6 bases, V lost 7 bases, and 9 bases had no gene match. CDR3 protein: CASTISGRAGDTQYF. The CDR3, as DNA: TGTGCCAGCACGATTAGCGGGAGGGCCGGGGATACGCAGTATTTT.

The chain employs TRBV4-1 and TRBJ2-1; 10 nucleotides match TRBD2. Trimming removed 0 bases from V and 8 bases from J; junction bases left unmatched: 7. CDR3 length: 16 amino acids. CDR1 is MGHRA, CDR2 YSYEKL, per germline. In nucleotides, the CDR3 is TGCGCCAGCAGCCAAGAAGGGGCTAGCGGGAGCGATGAGCAGTTCTTC. Encoded protein: CASSQEGASGSDEQFF.

The V call is TRBV5-5, the J call TRBJ2-7, with 8 bases fitting TRBD1. Unmatched junction bases numbered 6, after V lost 5 bases and J lost 5 bases. This CDR3 is built from 13 residues. CDR1 is SGHKS and CDR2 is YYEKEE in the germline V gene (reference sequence). The CDR3 spells CASSRTGINEQYF. The CDR3 coding sequence is TGTGCCAGCAGTCGGACAGGGATAAACGAGCAGTACTTC.

The chain couples TRBV30 to TRBJ2-5; tentatively, D is TRBD2 (6 bases). V lost 5 bases and J 4 bases, leaving 11 bases between the germline ends. Per the germline V gene, CDR1 is GTSNPN and CDR2 is SVGIG (reference sequence). The length of the CDR3 is 12 residues. This chain's CDR3 is CAWSQGGETQYF. CDR3 nucleotides: TGTGCCTGGTCGCAGGGAGGAGAGACCCAGTACTTC.

This chain joins TRBV6-2 or TRBV6-3 and TRBJ2-3; D is unclear. The ends were cut back, 0 bases at V and 0 bases at J, with 7 bases in the middle. Per the germline V gene, CDR1 is MNHEY and CDR2 is SVGEGT. The CDR3 consists of 15 residues. This CDR3 reads CASSYSASSTDTQYF. CDR3 nucleotide sequence: TGTGCCAGCAGTTACTCGGCTTCTAGCACAGATACGCAGTATTTT.